This entry lists 31 T cell receptor beta chains sequenced from one sample in a study of neurological immune-mediated disorders. From the 5' RACE reads, TCRdb called clonotypes with MiXCR, one entry per CDR3 protein. The repertoire holds around 37,000 distinct CDR3 sequences, over 12% seen once, with roughly 27% in the top ten. The sequencing input was PBMCs. Source of these receptors: a woman aged 50 to 65 with HTLV-1-associated myelopathy (HAM/TSP).

At least ten counts were recorded for this clonotype. The CDR3 bases are TGCGCCAGCAGCTTGTTCCCCCGCGTGACTAGCAAGGCCCAAGAGACCCAGTACTTC. It translates to CASSLFPRVTSKAQETQYF. The chain joins TRBV5-1 to TRBJ2-5, with 7 bases identical to TRBD2. Germline V gives CDR1 SGHRS, CDR2 YFSETQ. V trimming: 1 base; J trimming: 1 base; junction bases outside the gene matches: 16. The length of the CDR3 is 19 residues.

Ten or more counts support this clonotype. This chain joins TRBV29-1 and TRBJ1-1, with 7 bases matching TRBD1. Per germline, CDR1 SQVTM and CDR2 ANQGSEA. The CDR3 contains 11 residues. The V gene end was trimmed by 6 bases and the J gene end by 7 bases; junction bases not matched to a gene: 5. The CDR3 DNA reads TGCAGCGTCCCCCGGGACAGTGAAGCTTTCTTT. It codes for CSVPRDSEAFF.

Concerning this clonotype itself: One junction end disagrees with the germline gene, perhaps due to a read error. This chain joins TRBV7-2 and TRBJ1-5, with TRBD1 as a possible D gene (6 bases). The CDR3 loop spans 17 amino acids. Germline values: CDR1 SGHTA, CDR2 FQGNSA. CDR3 DNA sequence: TGCGCCAGCAGCTTAATACAGGGAGGTGATAGCAATCAGCCCCAGCATTTT. Its translation is CASSLIQGGDSNQPQHF.

This clonotype was observed at least ten times. The chain links TRBV6-1 to TRBJ1-5, with D tentatively TRBD1 (5 bases). V was trimmed by 6 bases and J by 0 bases, leaving 15 bases between them. Germline CDR1 reads MNHNS; CDR2 reads SASEGT. CDR3 length: 16 residues. CDR3 loop: CASSGVPDNSNQPQHF. CDR3 nucleotides: TGTGCCAGCAGCGGGGTCCCGGACAATAGCAATCAGCCCCAGCATTTT.

In its sample, this clonotype was seen many times. The chain employs TRBV7-2 and TRBJ2-7; D uncertain. V lost 5 bases to trimming and J lost 1 base, with 9 bases between them. Germline V gene lookup returns CDR1 SGHTA and CDR2 FQGNSA. The length of the CDR3 is 13 residues. The CDR3 DNA reads TGTGCCAGCAGCCCCCGGGTGTCCTACGAGCAGTACTTC. Protein sequence: CASSPRVSYEQYF.

This clonotype has ten or more counts. The V call is TRBV4-3, the J call TRBJ1-5, with D tentatively TRBD1 (6 bases). There are 14 residues in the CDR3. With 8 bases removed from V and 6 bases from J, the gap between germline ends came to 17 bases. Germline CDR1 LGHNA, CDR2 YSLEER. Written as DNA, the CDR3 is TGCGCCAGCTCCCGACAGGTCGAGGGTCAGCCCCAGCATTTT. It specifies CASSRQVEGQPQHF.

Details on this clonotype: The junction differs from germline at one of its ends, possibly a read error. This chain joins TRBV5-1 and TRBJ2-3, with D perhaps matching TRBD2 (6 bases). CDR1 SGHRS and CDR2 YFSETQ come from the germline V gene. CDR3 length: 15 amino acids. Here the CDR3 DNA reads TGCGCCAGCAGCTCAGTGGGGGGTCGCACAAATACGCAGTATTTT. It codes for CASSSVGGRTNTQYF.

By share, this clonotype counts as large. The chain links TRBV12-3 or TRBV12-4 to TRBJ1-5; weak D call: TRBD1 (5 bases). The V and J ends lost 8 bases and 6 bases respectively, with 23 bases between them. The length of the CDR3 is 16 residues. CDR3 in DNA: TGTGCCAGCTCGTCTTCAACAGCGGGGACGGGTCAGCCCCAGCATTTT. As protein: CASSSSTAGTGQPQHF.

This clonotype was counted ten times or more. The genes are TRBV3-1 and TRBJ2-3; the D is unclear. The CDR3 spans 18 residues. Germline loops: CDR1 LGHDT, CDR2 YNNKEL (reference sequence). V lost 0 bases and J lost 1, with 17 bases in between. CDR3 nucleotide sequence: TGTGCCAGCAGCCAAGAATGGGCGGCGCCCTGGGGCACAGATACGCAGTATTTT. Protein product: CASSQEWAAPWGTDTQYF.

This clonotype ranks as medium-sized. The chain carries TRBV5-6 and TRBJ1-1; tentative D call: TRBD1 (5 bases). The V end was cut by 1 base, the J end by 1 base, with 8 bases between. The CDR3 extends over 14 amino acids. Germline V lookup: CDR1 SGHDT, CDR2 YYEEEE. The CDR3 region is CASSLFDRNTEAFF. As DNA, the CDR3 is TGTGCCAGCAGCTTGTTTGACAGGAACACTGAAGCTTTCTTT.

This clonotype showed up many times. This chain links TRBV15 with TRBJ2-2; D is possibly TRBD1 or TRBD2 (5 bases each). Trimming stripped 7 bases from V and 1 base from J, with 10 bases between. The germline V gene has CDR1 LNHNV and CDR2 YYDKDF (reference sequence). This CDR3 is built from 14 residues. The CDR3 reads CATIGTLNTGELFF. The DNA of the CDR3 is TGTGCCACCATCGGGACGCTGAACACCGGGGAGCTGTTTTTT.

This clonotype was observed at least ten times. The genes are TRBV9 and TRBJ2-5, with TRBD1 identical over 8 bases. Trimming cost V 4 bases and J 5 bases; bases outside gene matches: 10. The CDR3 covers 15 residues. CDR1 and CDR2 from the germline V gene are SGDLS and YYNGEE. The chain's CDR3 is CASSQRQGAGETQYF. The CDR3 region has the DNA TGTGCCAGCAGCCAAAGGCAGGGGGCTGGGGAGACCCAGTACTTC.

This clonotype came up many times. The chain links TRBV12-3 or TRBV12-4 to TRBJ2-1; D is possibly TRBD1 or TRBD2 (5 bases each). The V end was cut by 6 bases, the J end by 6 bases, with 21 bases between. The CDR3 runs 16 residues. The CDR3 sequence is CASSRYPGAGGNEQFF. Here the CDR3 DNA reads TGTGCCAGCAGCCGCTACCCCGGGGCAGGCGGCAATGAGCAGTTCTTC.

Only one count was recorded for this clonotype. At one boundary the junction diverges from the germline segment, which might be a read error. The V and J genes are TRBV24-1 and TRBJ2-6, with D possibly being TRBD1 (5 bases). Germline V gene data show CDR1 as KGHDR and CDR2 as SFDVKD. The CDR3 contains 13 residues. The CDR3 spells CATRGPWAYVLTF. CDR3 nucleotide sequence: TGTGCCACCAGGGGGCCTTGGGCCTACGTCCTGACTTTC.

The table lists this clonotype with many counts. The rearrangement joins TRBV20-1 to TRBJ1-2; D is ambiguous. Germline V CDR1 and CDR2: DFQATT, SNEGSKA (reference sequence). Trimming took off 6 bases at V and 5 bases at J, with 25 bases between the two ends. The CDR3 is 16 amino acids. CDR3 bases: TGCAGTGCGGCACTCTCGACCTCAGCTTTACAGTATGGCTACACCTTC. Protein: CSAALSTSALQYGYTF.

This clonotype was seen many times. The chain employs TRBV25-1 and TRBJ1-2; a weak D match, TRBD1 (6 bases). The CDR3 spans 17 residues. Germline-derived CDR1 and CDR2 are MGHDK and SYGVNS. V was cut by 0 bases and J by 0 bases, with 14 bases left in between. CDR3 residues: CASSEYRAGTPNYGYTF. The DNA of the CDR3 is TGTGCCAGCAGTGAATATAGGGCCGGGACACCTAACTATGGCTACACCTTC.

This clonotype was seen many times. The chain combines TRBV7-9 with TRBJ2-1, with D possibly being TRBD2 (5 bases). CDR3 length: 13 amino acids. V lost 7 bases and J lost 9, with 16 bases in between. The germline V gene has CDR1 SEHNR and CDR2 FQNEAQ (reference sequence). CDR3: CASTRGEGIEQFF. DNA for the CDR3: TGTGCCAGCACCCGCGGTGAGGGTATTGAGCAGTTCTTC. Using reference TRBV7-9 and TRBJ2-1 for the parts outside the CDR3, the full variable domain is DTGVSQNPRHKITKRGQNVTFRCDPISEHNRLYWYRQTLGQGPEFLTYFQNEAQLEKSRLLSDRFSAERPKGSFSTLEIQRTEQGDSAMYLCASTRGEGIEQFFGPGTRLTVL.

This clonotype was counted many times. The CDR3 DNA follows: TGTGCCAGCAGCTTGAGTAGCTCCTACAATGAGCAGTTCTTC. Protein product: CASSLSSSYNEQFF. This chain joins TRBV7-2 and TRBJ2-1; D gene uncertain. Trimming stripped 3 bases from V and 0 bases from J, with 6 bases between. Germline V CDR1 and CDR2: SGHTA, FQGNSA. This CDR3 is built from 14 residues.

This clonotype was picked up many times. The CDR3 here is CASSQTGTTNEQFF. The CDR3 DNA follows: TGTGCCAGCAGTCAGACCGGGACTACCAATGAGCAGTTCTTC. The rearrangement links TRBV7-2 to TRBJ2-1; TRBD2 aligns across 7 bases. V lost 6 bases, J lost 6 bases, and 8 bases stayed unmatched. Germline V gene data show CDR1 as SGHTA and CDR2 as FQGNSA. This CDR3 comprises 14 residues. Full variable domain (remainder filled in from reference TRBV7-2 and TRBJ2-1): GAGVSQSPSNKVTEKGKDVELRCDPISGHTALYWYRQSLGQGLEFLIYFQGNSAPDKSGLPSDRFSAERTGGSVSTLTIQRTQQEDSAVYLCASSQTGTTNEQFFGPGTRLTVL.

This clonotype has a single count. This rearrangement joins TRBV12-3 or TRBV12-4 to TRBJ2-1; 9 bases agree with TRBD2. This CDR3 region has 15 residues. Germline trimming cut 6 bases from V and 10 bases from J; bases unmatched to any gene: 13. CDR3 in amino acids: CASSPAGGGAGEQFF. DNA for the CDR3: TGTGCCAGCAGCCCAGCTGGCGGGGGGGCCGGCGAGCAGTTCTTC.

This clonotype has at least ten counts. The chain links TRBV6-2 or TRBV6-3 to TRBJ1-5; the match to TRBD1 covers 8 bases. The trim removed 8 bases at V and 8 bases at J, leaving 2 bases unmatched. The germline CDR1 and CDR2 sequences are MNHEY and SVGEGT. The CDR3 spans 11 residues. The CDR3 nucleotides read TGTGCCAGCGCACAGGGGGAGCCCCAGCATTTT. This sequence encodes CASAQGEPQHF.

This clonotype was detected ten times or more. The gene calls are TRBV3-1 and TRBJ1-1; D is uncertain. Germline assignment: CDR1 LGHDT and CDR2 YNNKEL (reference sequence). The CDR3 is 14 amino acids. Between the trimmed V and J ends, which lost 1 base and 5 bases, there was a span of 11 bases. The CDR3 bases are TGTGCCAGCAGCCAAGTAAGTTCGAGTACTGAAGCTTTCTTT. The encoded protein is CASSQVSSSTEAFF. The whole variable domain, filled in from reference TRBV3-1 and TRBJ1-1, reads DTAVSQTPKYLVTQMGNDKSIKCEQNLGHDTMYWYKQDSKKFLKIMFSYNNKELIINETVPNRFSPKSPDKAHLNLHINSLELGDSAVYFCASSQVSSSTEAFFGQGTRLTVV.

The table lists this clonotype with many counts. This chain links TRBV5-1 with TRBJ1-2, with TRBD1 matching over 8 bases. Per the germline V gene, CDR1 is SGHRS and CDR2 is YFSETQ. V lost 4 bases, J lost 0 bases, and 5 bases stayed unmatched. The CDR3 is 15 amino acids. CDR3 sequence (DNA): TGCGCCAGCAGCCAGGGACAGGCCCCTAACTATGGCTACACCTTC. As protein: CASSQGQAPNYGYTF.

This clonotype occurred many times. The chain links TRBV29-1 to TRBJ1-1, with D tentatively TRBD1 (6 bases). V lost 6 bases and J lost 4, with 18 bases in between. Per the germline V gene, CDR1 is SQVTM and CDR2 is ANQGSEA. CDR3 length equals 14 residues. The CDR3 reads CSVGGRGVGTEAFF. CDR3 nucleotides: TGCAGCGTCGGGGGCCGGGGGGTAGGCACTGAAGCTTTCTTT.

This clonotype came up many times. The J gene is TRBJ2-7, the V gene TRBV20-1; D unresolved. V was trimmed by 1 base and J by 0 bases, leaving 7 bases between them. This CDR3 has 13 residues. Germline assignment: CDR1 DFQATT and CDR2 SNEGSKA (reference sequence). The CDR3 DNA is TGCAGTGCTAGAGGCCGGAACTCCTACGAGCAGTACTTC. It codes for CSARGRNSYEQYF.

This clonotype has ten or more counts. J is TRBJ2-3 and V is TRBV27; 12 nucleotides line up with TRBD2. CDR3 size: 16 residues. The V segment lost 7 bases and the J segment 6 bases; nucleotides outside the gene matches: 11. Per the germline V gene, CDR1 is MNHEY and CDR2 is SMNVEV (reference sequence). The CDR3 bases are TGTGCCAGCATAAAAAGACTAGCGGGGGCCACCGATACGCAGTATTTT. Translated: CASIKRLAGATDTQYF.

This clonotype showed up many times. The rearrangement uses TRBV29-1 and TRBJ1-1; D is ambiguous. The CDR3 is made up of 13 amino acids. Trimming removed 4 bases at V and 4 bases at J, with 13 bases between. Germline V gene sequence: CDR1 SQVTM, CDR2 ANQGSEA. CDR3 residues: CSVVPIVSTEAFF. DNA for the CDR3: TGCAGCGTTGTCCCCATCGTATCCACTGAAGCTTTCTTT.

This clonotype was seen ten or more times. The CDR3 sequence: CASSSRTGNAETQYF. The DNA of the CDR3 is TGCGCCAGCAGCTCTAGGACAGGGAACGCTGAGACCCAGTACTTC. The chain uses TRBV5-1 and TRBJ2-5, with 8 bases aligning to TRBD1. The V segment lost 3 bases and the J segment 5 bases; nucleotides outside the gene matches: 9. The CDR3 is 15 amino acids. CDR1 is SGHRS and CDR2 is YFSETQ in the germline V gene. Full variable domain (missing parts from reference TRBV5-1 and TRBJ2-5): KAGVTQTPRYLIKTRGQQVTLSCSPISGHRSVSWYQQTPGQGLQFLFEYFSETQRNKGNFPGRFSGRQFSNSRSEMNVSTLELGDSALYLCASSSRTGNAETQYFGPGTRLLVL.

This clonotype was recorded many times. V and J are TRBV4-3 and TRBJ2-1; TRBD2 might be the D (5 bases). With 0 bases removed from V and 8 bases from J, the gap between germline ends came to 8 bases. Germline V gives CDR1 LGHNA, CDR2 YSLEER. The CDR3 extends over 13 amino acids. The DNA of the CDR3 is TGCGCCAGCAGCCAAGATGAGGGCTATGAGCAGTTCTTC. Translated: CASSQDEGYEQFF.

The table lists this clonotype with many counts. This sequence joins TRBV7-2 and TRBJ2-1; 9 nucleotides line up with TRBD1. The CDR3 contains 16 residues. V lost 6 bases, J lost 6 bases, and 12 bases stayed unmatched. CDR1 and CDR2 (germline): SGHTA, FQGNSA. Here the CDR3 DNA reads TGTGCCAGCAGGGCAGGGGGACAGGGTACCTTCAATGAGCAGTTCTTC. Translated: CASRAGGQGTFNEQFF.

This clonotype was found many times. This chain connects TRBV20-1 to TRBJ2-5; D may be TRBD2 (7 bases). The CDR3 is 13 residues long. V shed 6 bases and J shed 2 bases, with 13 bases lying between them. Germline loops: CDR1 DFQATT, CDR2 SNEGSKA (reference sequence). CDR3 loop: CSAGGGHQETQYF. CDR3 bases: TGCAGTGCCGGCGGGGGCCATCAAGAGACCCAGTACTTC.